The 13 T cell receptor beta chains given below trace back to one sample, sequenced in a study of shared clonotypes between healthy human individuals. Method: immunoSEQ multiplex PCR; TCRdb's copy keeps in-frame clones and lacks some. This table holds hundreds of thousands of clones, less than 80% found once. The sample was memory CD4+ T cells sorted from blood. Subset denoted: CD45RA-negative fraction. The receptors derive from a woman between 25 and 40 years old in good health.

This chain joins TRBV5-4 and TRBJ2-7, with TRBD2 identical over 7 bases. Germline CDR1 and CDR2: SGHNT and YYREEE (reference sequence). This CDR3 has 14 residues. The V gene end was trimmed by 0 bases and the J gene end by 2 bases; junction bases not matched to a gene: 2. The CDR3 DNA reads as TGTGCCAGCAGCTTGGGGACTAGAACCTACGAGCAGTACTTC. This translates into CASSLGTRTYEQYF.

CDR3: CASSQDEVLYEQYF. CDR3 nucleotides: TGCGCCAGCAGCCAAGATGAGGTGCTCTACGAGCAGTACTTC. The V call is TRBV4-1, the J call TRBJ2-7; no clear D. The V gene lost 0 bases and the J gene lost 3 bases, with 9 bases spanning the gap. Per germline, CDR1 MGHRA and CDR2 YSYEKL. This CDR3 has 14 residues.

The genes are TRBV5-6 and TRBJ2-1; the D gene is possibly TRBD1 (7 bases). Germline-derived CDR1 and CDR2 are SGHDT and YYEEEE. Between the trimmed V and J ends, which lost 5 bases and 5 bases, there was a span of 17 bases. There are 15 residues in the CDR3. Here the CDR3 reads CASRPRDRINNEQFF. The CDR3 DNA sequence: TGTGCCAGCAGGCCGCGGGACAGAATAAACAATGAGCAGTTCTTC.

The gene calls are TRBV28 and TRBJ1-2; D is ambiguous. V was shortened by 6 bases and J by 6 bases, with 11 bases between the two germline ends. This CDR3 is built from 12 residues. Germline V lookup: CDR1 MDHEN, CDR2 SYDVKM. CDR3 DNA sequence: TGTGCCAGCAGCTCCGAGCGTGATGGCTACACCTTC. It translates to CASSSERDGYTF.

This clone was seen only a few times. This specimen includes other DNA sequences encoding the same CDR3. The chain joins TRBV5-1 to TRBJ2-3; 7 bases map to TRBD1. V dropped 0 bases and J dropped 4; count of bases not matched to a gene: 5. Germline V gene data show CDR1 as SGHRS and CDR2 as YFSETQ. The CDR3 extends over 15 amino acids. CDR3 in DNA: TGCGCCAGCAGCTTGGCCACAGGGGAAGCAGATACGCAGTATTTT. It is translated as CASSLATGEADTQYF.

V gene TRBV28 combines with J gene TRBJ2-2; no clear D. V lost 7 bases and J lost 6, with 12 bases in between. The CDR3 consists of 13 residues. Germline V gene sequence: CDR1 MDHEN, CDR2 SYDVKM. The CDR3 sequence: CASTLIGPGELFF. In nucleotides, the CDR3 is TGTGCCAGCACCCTTATTGGGCCCGGGGAGCTGTTTTTT.

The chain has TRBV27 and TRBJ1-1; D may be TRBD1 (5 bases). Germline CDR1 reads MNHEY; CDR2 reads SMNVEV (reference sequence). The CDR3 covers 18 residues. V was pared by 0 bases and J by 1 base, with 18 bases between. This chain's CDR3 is CASSLSVLVQDKNTEAFF. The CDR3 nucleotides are TGTGCCAGCAGTTTATCGGTTCTTGTGCAGGACAAGAACACTGAAGCTTTCTTT.

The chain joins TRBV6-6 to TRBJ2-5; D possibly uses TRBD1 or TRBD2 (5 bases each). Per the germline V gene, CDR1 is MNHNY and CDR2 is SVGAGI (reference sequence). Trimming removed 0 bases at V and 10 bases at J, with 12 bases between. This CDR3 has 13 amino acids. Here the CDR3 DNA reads TGTGCCAGCAGTTACTCTCTGGGGACGGACCAGTACTTC. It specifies CASSYSLGTDQYF.

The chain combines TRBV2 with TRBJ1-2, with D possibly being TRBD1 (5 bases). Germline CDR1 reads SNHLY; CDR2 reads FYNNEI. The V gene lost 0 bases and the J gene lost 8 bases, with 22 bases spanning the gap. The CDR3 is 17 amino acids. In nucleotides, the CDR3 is TGTGCCAGCAGTGAAGCGCGCGTTTTCGAGACAGCGACCGGCTACACCTTC. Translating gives CASSEARVFETATGYTF.

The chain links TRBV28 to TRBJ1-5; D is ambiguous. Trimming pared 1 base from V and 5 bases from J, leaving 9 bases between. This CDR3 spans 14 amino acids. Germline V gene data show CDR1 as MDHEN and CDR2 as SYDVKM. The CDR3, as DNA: TGTGCCAGCAGTTTATCGGATTTGTATCAGCCCCAGCATTTT. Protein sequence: CASSLSDLYQPQHF.

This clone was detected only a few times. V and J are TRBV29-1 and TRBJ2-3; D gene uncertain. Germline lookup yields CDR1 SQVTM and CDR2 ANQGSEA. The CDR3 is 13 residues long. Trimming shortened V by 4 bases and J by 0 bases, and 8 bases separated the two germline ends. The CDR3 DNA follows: TGCAGCGTTGGGGCAGATAGCACAGATACGCAGTATTTT. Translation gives CSVGADSTDTQYF.

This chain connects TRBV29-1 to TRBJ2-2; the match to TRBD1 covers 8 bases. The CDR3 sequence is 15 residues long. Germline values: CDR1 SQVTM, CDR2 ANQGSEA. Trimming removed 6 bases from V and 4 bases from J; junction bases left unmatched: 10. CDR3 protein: CSVGYRGSGTGELFF. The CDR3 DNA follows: TGCAGCGTGGGGTACAGGGGGTCCGGCACCGGGGAGCTGTTTTTT.

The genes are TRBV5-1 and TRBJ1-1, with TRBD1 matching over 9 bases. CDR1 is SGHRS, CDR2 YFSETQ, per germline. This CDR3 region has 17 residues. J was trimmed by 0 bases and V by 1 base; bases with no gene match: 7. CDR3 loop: CASSLRGQGGLNTEAFF. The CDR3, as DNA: TGCGCCAGCAGCTTGAGGGGACAGGGAGGCTTGAACACTGAAGCTTTCTTT.